What follows are 24 T cell receptor beta chains derived from one specimen sequenced in a study of T cell repertoires in cytomegalovirus infection. TCRdb reprocessed the reads with MiXCR, giving one entry per CDR3 protein. In the table there are about 300,000 distinct CDR3 sequences, 8% to 10% of which are singletons. The specimen was PBMCs. The receptors stem from a human donor in good health (CMV status not recorded). Some clones in this sample may be carry-over from other donors' samples.

In this sample, this clonotype turned up many times. At one boundary the junction diverges from the germline segment, which might be a read error. V and J are TRBV7-2 and TRBJ1-1; D remains unclear. The CDR3 spans 11 residues. In germline, CDR1 is SGHTA, CDR2 FQGNSA. The CDR3 DNA follows: TGTGCCAGCAGCTTAATCTTCGAGCGGAGCTTT. Amino acid sequence: CASSLIFERSF. The complete variable domain, with remaining parts taken from reference TRBV7-2 and TRBJ1-1, reads GAGVSQSPSNKVTEKGKDVELRCDPISGHTALYWYRQSLGQGLEFLIYFQGNSAPDKSGLPSDRFSAERTGGSVSTLTIQRTQQEDSAVYLCASSLIFERSFGQGTRLTVV.

V is TRBV6-2 or TRBV6-3 and J is TRBJ2-2; 12 bases agree with TRBD2. This CDR3 is built from 17 residues. CDR1 and CDR2 (germline): MNHEY, SVGEGT. Trimming cost V 5 bases and J 0 bases; bases outside gene matches: 4. CDR3 sequence (DNA): TGTGCCAGCAGTCGACTAGCGGGGGCCACGAACACCGGGGAGCTGTTTTTT. Translating gives CASSRLAGATNTGELFF.

This clonotype was detected a few times. The chain combines TRBV20-1 with TRBJ1-2; D gene unclear. The CDR3 totals 13 residues. Germline CDR1 reads DFQATT; CDR2 reads SNEGSKA (reference sequence). Trimming cost V 5 bases and J 6 bases, with 16 bases left between them. The CDR3 DNA follows: TGCAGTGCTTTCAACAGAGAACTGAATGGCTACACCTTC. Its translation: CSAFNRELNGYTF.

This clonotype was seen many times. V is TRBV7-2 and J is TRBJ1-5; D possibly corresponds to TRBD1 (6 bases). The germline V gene has CDR1 SGHTA and CDR2 FQGNSA. V lost 4 bases and J lost 8, with 12 bases in between. The CDR3 runs 13 residues. CDR3: CASSSQGFEPQHF. The CDR3 DNA reads as TGTGCCAGCAGCTCCCAGGGGTTTGAGCCCCAGCATTTT.

J is TRBJ2-1 and V is TRBV4-1; D is perhaps TRBD1 or TRBD2 (6 bases each). CDR1 is MGHRA and CDR2 is YSYEKL in the germline V gene. V was trimmed by 2 bases and J by 6 bases, leaving 17 bases between them. This CDR3 comprises 16 residues. The chain's CDR3 is CASSQIGGTRGNEQFF. CDR3 DNA: TGCGCCAGCAGCCAAATAGGGGGGACGCGGGGCAATGAGCAGTTCTTC.

This clonotype was counted between two and nine times. The CDR3 bases are TGTGCCAGCAGCTTGCTTGACAGCGACACCGGGGAGCTGTTTTTT. Amino acids: CASSLLDSDTGELFF. The chain carries TRBV5-6 and TRBJ2-2; tentatively, D is TRBD1 (5 bases). The CDR3 has 15 amino acids. With 1 base removed from V and 3 bases from J, the gap between germline ends came to 10 bases. In germline, CDR1 is SGHDT, CDR2 YYEEEE.

In its sample, this clonotype was seen many times. The chain is built from TRBV4-1 and TRBJ1-1; TRBD1 might be the D (6 bases). This CDR3 has 15 amino acids. Germline V gene data show CDR1 as MGHRA and CDR2 as YSYEKL. V shed 3 bases and J shed 5 bases, with 16 bases lying between them. The CDR3 protein is CASSHPQGVGTEAFF. The CDR3 DNA reads as TGCGCCAGCAGCCACCCACAGGGTGTGGGGACTGAAGCTTTCTTT.

This clonotype has ten or more counts. The V call is TRBV2, the J call TRBJ2-7, with D possibly matching TRBD1 (5 bases). Germline V gene data show CDR1 as SNHLY and CDR2 as FYNNEI. CDR3 size: 13 residues. Between the trimmed V and J ends, which lost 5 bases and 9 bases, there was a span of 17 bases. The CDR3: CASSLRQNLWQYV. CDR3 DNA: TGTGCCAGCAGTCTACGACAGAACCTATGGCAGTACGTC.

There are a few counts of this clonotype. CDR3 protein: CASSLSPGAGSSYEQYV. CDR3 bases: TGTGCCAGCAGTTTATCCCCCGGGGCAGGGAGCTCCTACGAGCAGTACGTC. The chain combines TRBV28 with TRBJ2-7; D tentatively reads TRBD1 or TRBD2 (5 bases each). The CDR3 has 17 residues. V was pared by 1 base and J by 0 bases, with 16 bases between. Germline assignment: CDR1 MDHEN and CDR2 SYDVKM.

Ten or more counts support this clonotype. The chain uses TRBV11-2 and TRBJ1-1, with TRBD1 identical over 8 bases. V lost 6 bases to trimming and J lost 5 bases; unmatched junction nucleotides: 14. The CDR3 is 16 amino acids. Germline CDR1 SGHAT, CDR2 FQNNGV. Written as DNA, the CDR3 is TGTGCCAGCAGTTATGCAGGGGGCCTCAGAAGTACTGAAGCTTTCTTT. The encoded protein is CASSYAGGLRSTEAFF.

This clonotype came up many times. This chain uses TRBV7-2 with TRBJ1-5; D is possibly TRBD1 (5 bases). Germline CDR1 is SGHTA and CDR2 is FQGNSA. Deletions cut 5 bases from V and 2 bases from J, with 16 bases between. This CDR3 contains 16 residues. The CDR3 spells CASSPYFGAGNQPQHF. DNA for the CDR3: TGTGCCAGCAGCCCATATTTCGGGGCAGGCAATCAGCCCCAGCATTTT.

This clonotype was counted ten times or more. The rearrangement links TRBV12-3 or TRBV12-4 to TRBJ1-5; D is uncertain. CDR3 size: 14 residues. V gave up 3 bases and J gave up 0 bases, with 6 bases separating them. CDR3 DNA: TGTGCCAGCAGTTTCGGATATAGCAATCAGCCCCAGCATTTT. Residues: CASSFGYSNQPQHF.

At least ten counts were recorded for this clonotype. The chain combines TRBV12-5 with TRBJ2-3; 10 bases are shared with TRBD1. The CDR3 extends over 13 amino acids. Germline CDR1 reads LGHNT; CDR2 reads FRNRAP. The junction had 4 bases not matched to a gene; V was cut back by 6 bases and J by 7 bases. CDR3 residues: CASGRDRGYTQYF. DNA of the CDR3: TGTGCTAGTGGCCGGGACAGGGGATATACGCAGTATTTT.

Many counts were recorded for this clonotype. V gene TRBV6-5 combines with J gene TRBJ2-1; 10 bases agree with TRBD2. CDR1 is MNHEY and CDR2 is SVGAGI in the germline V gene. The CDR3 is 16 residues long. With 0 bases clipped from V and 7 bases from J, the junction kept 6 bases outside the gene matches. The CDR3 sequence is CASSYSKRGGQNEQFF. For the CDR3, the DNA is TGTGCCAGCAGTTACTCGAAGCGGGGGGGCCAGAATGAGCAGTTCTTC.

This clonotype has a count of ten or more. The CDR3 here is CASSSGQFNEKLFF. DNA for the CDR3: TGTGCCAGCAGCTCAGGACAGTTTAATGAAAAACTGTTTTTT. The chain joins TRBV7-8 to TRBJ1-4, with a tentative D call TRBD1 (6 bases). This CDR3 spans 14 amino acids. Per germline, CDR1 SGHVS and CDR2 FQNEAQ. Trimming pared 4 bases from V and 4 bases from J, leaving 10 bases between.

This clonotype was found many times. V is TRBV7-9 and J is TRBJ2-1, with D perhaps matching TRBD2 (6 bases). Germline CDR1 is SEHNR and CDR2 is FQNEAQ (reference sequence). This CDR3 has 15 amino acids. V dropped 3 bases and J dropped 6 bases, with 15 bases sitting between them. The DNA of the CDR3 is TGTGCCAGCAGCTTCCCGGGACTCCATGGCAATGAGCAGTTCTTC. Protein: CASSFPGLHGNEQFF.

This clonotype appeared many times. This chain uses TRBV12-3 or TRBV12-4 with TRBJ2-2; D is possibly TRBD1 (5 bases). The CDR3 loop spans 14 amino acids. V was trimmed by 6 bases and J by 6 bases, leaving 14 bases between them. CDR3 coding DNA: TGTGCCAGCAGCTGGGCAGGGAAGGCCGGGGAGCTGTTTTTT. Amino acids: CASSWAGKAGELFF.

This clonotype was seen ten or more times. The J gene is TRBJ2-1, the V gene TRBV28, with 10 bases lining up with TRBD2. Germline V CDR1 and CDR2: MDHEN, SYDVKM. The CDR3 runs 16 residues. The junction had 25 bases not matched to a gene; V was cut back by 11 bases and J by 15 bases. CDR3 sequence: CAGSGGPSGGAILTFF. Written as DNA, the CDR3 is TGTGCCGGAAGTGGTGGACCCAGCGGGGGGGCCATCCTCACGTTCTTC.

This clonotype was observed many times. The chain has TRBV7-2 and TRBJ2-5; the match to TRBD1 covers 10 bases. Germline V gene sequence: CDR1 SGHTA, CDR2 FQGNSA. The CDR3 runs to 14 residues. Trimming removed 3 bases from V and 4 bases from J; junction bases left unmatched: 2. This CDR3 reads CASSLWTGGETQYF. CDR3 nucleotide sequence: TGTGCCAGCAGCTTGTGGACAGGGGGAGAGACCCAGTACTTC.

This clonotype has a handful of counts. The chain joins TRBV20-1 to TRBJ2-5; TRBD1 is a possible D gene (6 bases). This CDR3 comprises 12 residues. The V gene's germline CDR1 is DFQATT and CDR2 SNEGSKA (reference sequence). V lost 8 bases, J lost 4 bases, and 14 bases lay in between. The DNA of the CDR3 is TGCAGTCTCACCAGGGGATCAGAGACCCAGTACTTC. It specifies CSLTRGSETQYF.

The gene calls are TRBV9 and TRBJ2-2, with 10 bases identical to TRBD2. V was clipped by 7 bases and J by 3 bases; unmatched bases: 6. CDR1 is SGDLS and CDR2 is YYNGEE in the germline V gene. This CDR3 comprises 15 residues. The CDR3 is CASSPGLAYTGELFF. As DNA, the CDR3 is TGTGCCAGCTCTCCGGGACTAGCGTACACCGGGGAGCTGTTTTTT.

This chain joins TRBV14 and TRBJ2-1, with a weak D call TRBD2 (5 bases). CDR3 length equals 13 residues. The germline V gene encodes CDR1 SGHDN and CDR2 FVKESK. Between the trimmed V and J ends, which lost 1 base and 15 bases, there was a span of 16 bases. CDR3 nucleotides: TGTGCCAGCAGCCAAGGCTGGACTCCGCGGCGGTTCTTC. Translating it yields CASSQGWTPRRFF.

This clonotype was detected many times. This chain links TRBV7-3 with TRBJ2-1; 10 nucleotides align to TRBD2. The germline V gene encodes CDR1 SGHTA and CDR2 FQGTGA. The CDR3 loop spans 15 amino acids. The trim removed 5 bases at V and 6 bases at J, leaving 7 bases unmatched. The CDR3 loop reads CASSLGTSEGNEQFF. CDR3 in DNA: TGTGCCAGCAGCCTGGGGACTAGCGAGGGCAATGAGCAGTTCTTC.

Many counts were recorded for this clonotype. This chain uses TRBV7-2 with TRBJ2-1; 9 nucleotides align to TRBD2. From germline, CDR1 is SGHTA and CDR2 FQGNSA. Trimming cost V 1 base and J 12 bases; bases outside gene matches: 13. The CDR3 is 16 residues long. The CDR3 bases are TGTGCCAGCAGCTTAGGCTGGCAGCGGGGGGACTACGTGCAGTTCTTC. Protein sequence: CASSLGWQRGDYVQFF.